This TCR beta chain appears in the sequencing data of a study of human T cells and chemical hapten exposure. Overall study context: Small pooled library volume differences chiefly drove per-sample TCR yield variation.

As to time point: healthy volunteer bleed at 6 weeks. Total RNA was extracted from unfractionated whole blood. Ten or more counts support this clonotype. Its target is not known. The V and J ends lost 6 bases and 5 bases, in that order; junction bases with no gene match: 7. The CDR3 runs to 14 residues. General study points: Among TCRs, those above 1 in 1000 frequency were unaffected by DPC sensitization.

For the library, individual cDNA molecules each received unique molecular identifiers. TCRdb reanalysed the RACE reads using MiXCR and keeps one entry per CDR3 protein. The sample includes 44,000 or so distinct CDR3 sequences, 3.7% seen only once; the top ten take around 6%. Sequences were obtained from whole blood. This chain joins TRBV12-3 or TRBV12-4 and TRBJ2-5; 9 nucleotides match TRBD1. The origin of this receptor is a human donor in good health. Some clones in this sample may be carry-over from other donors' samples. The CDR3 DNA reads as TGTGCCAGCAGGCGCCTCACAGGGGGCGAGACCCAGTACTTC. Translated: CASRRLTGGETQYF.